Each of the 8 T cell receptor beta chains below was sequenced from the same sample in a study of T cells in localized non-small cell lung cancer. Clones were read by immunoSEQ multiplex PCR, and TCRdb kept only the in-frame ones, dropping some. The table includes roughly 2,200 clones, 20% to 30% detected once. The sequenced sample was lung tumor tissue, obtained before any cancer treatment. These receptors originate from a man between 40 and 70 years old with stage III lung adenocarcinoma.

This clone was seen only a few times. The rearrangement joins TRBV11-3 to TRBJ1-2; 7 bases are shared with TRBD1. The CDR3 is made up of 14 amino acids. Trimming at V came to 1 base and at J to 6 bases, leaving 5 bases not matched to a gene. Germline V gene sequence: CDR1 SGHNT, CDR2 YENEEA. CDR3 amino acids: CASSLGDSTNGYTF. CDR3 in DNA: TGTGCCAGCAGCTTAGGGGACAGTACGAATGGCTACACCTTC.

This clone was seen a handful of times. The genes are TRBV11-3 and TRBJ1-1, with a tentative D call TRBD1 (5 bases). The germline CDR1 and CDR2 sequences are SGHNT and YENEEA. The CDR3 covers 14 residues. V lost 8 bases and J lost 2, with 15 bases in between. CDR3 coding DNA: TGTGCCAGCGGTACAGGTTTCTTTAACACTGAAGCTTTCTTT. Translated, it gives CASGTGFFNTEAFF.

The CDR3: CASSVQGKQPQHF. The CDR3 DNA sequence: TGTGCCAGCAGCGTACAGGGAAAGCAGCCCCAGCATTTT. The chain employs TRBV6-8 and TRBJ1-5; tentative D call: TRBD1 (6 bases). Per the germline V gene, CDR1 is MNHGY and CDR2 is SAAAGT. Trimming left V 6 bases short and J 7 bases short, with 13 bases between. The CDR3 is 13 residues long.

The CDR3 DNA follows: TGTGCCAGCAGCTTAGTGTATGGGACAGGACATATCACCGGGGAGCTGTTTTTT. Translated: CASSLVYGTGHITGELFF. This chain joins TRBV11-3 and TRBJ2-2; 8 positions match TRBD1. CDR3 length equals 18 residues. Germline V gene data show CDR1 as SGHNT and CDR2 as YENEEA. The ends lost 1 base at V and 4 bases at J; junction bases unmatched: 11. The full variable domain, in which reference TRBV11-3 and TRBJ2-2 provide the parts outside the CDR3, is EAGVVQSPRYKIIEKKQPVAFWCNPISGHNTLYWYLQNLGQGPELLIRYENEEAVDDSQLPKDRFSAERLKGVDSTLKIQPAELGDSAVYLCASSLVYGTGHITGELFFGEGSRLTVL.

The rearrangement links TRBV11-3 to TRBJ2-2; the match to TRBD2 covers 10 bases. Losses at the gene ends were 3 bases for V and 6 bases for J; bases not matched to a gene: 4. Germline CDR1 is SGHNT and CDR2 is YENEEA. This CDR3 has 15 residues. The CDR3 loop reads CASSFSGGAPGELFF. In DNA form, the CDR3 reads TGTGCCAGCAGCTTCAGCGGGGGGGCCCCCGGGGAGCTGTTTTTT.

Only one count was recorded for this clone. The chain uses TRBV29-1 and TRBJ2-3; D unclear. The CDR3 is 14 amino acids. Germline V gives CDR1 SQVTM, CDR2 ANQGSEA. The V and J ends lost 7 bases and 2 bases respectively, with 16 bases between them. Written as DNA, the CDR3 is TGCAGCGCGACCCGGGTGGGAAACACAGATACGCAGTATTTT. This translates into CSATRVGNTDTQYF.

In this sample, this clone turned up a few times. This chain uses TRBV11-3 with TRBJ2-2, with D possibly matching TRBD1 (6 bases). The germline V gene has CDR1 SGHNT and CDR2 YENEEA. The V gene lost 1 base and the J gene lost 3 bases, with 15 bases spanning the gap. This CDR3 spans 17 amino acids. The CDR3 loop reads CASSLGGQAQDTGELFF. The CDR3 DNA sequence: TGTGCCAGCAGCTTAGGGGGGCAGGCCCAGGACACCGGGGAGCTGTTTTTT.

This clone rates as medium-sized. This rearrangement joins TRBV7-2 to TRBJ1-1; D is perhaps TRBD1 (5 bases). The CDR3 runs to 13 residues. Trimming cost V 6 bases and J 7 bases, with 15 bases left between them. The germline gives CDR1 SGHTA, CDR2 FQGNSA. As DNA, the CDR3 is TGTGCCAGCAGGCTAGCGGGGGGAGGTGAAGCTTTCTTT. This encodes CASRLAGGGEAFF.